This T cell receptor (beta chain) appears in the sequencing data of a study of T cells in Graves' hyperthyroidism and ophthalmopathy. Amplified TCR beta CDR3 regions derived from RNA transcripts. TCR CDR3 underwent first-round RT-PCR with the HTBI primer set. TCRdb recomputed calls from the multiplex PCR reads with MiXCR, one row per CDR3 protein. The sample contains hundreds of thousands of distinct CDR3 sequences, more than 15% of which appear only once. The CDR3 totals 14 residues. Trimming pared 2 bases from V and 6 bases from J, leaving 11 bases between. Germline V gene lookup returns CDR1 MNHEY and CDR2 SVGEGT. This clonotype was observed at least ten times.

The sequencing sample was made of blood. The gene calls are TRBV6-2 or TRBV6-3 and TRBJ2-1, with D possibly matching TRBD2 (6 bases). This receptor was identified in a woman aged 60-75 years with Graves' ophthalmopathy. CDR3 protein: CASSYRDLVNEQFF. CDR3 DNA sequence: TGTGCCAGCAGTTACCGGGACTTGGTCAATGAGCAGTTCTTC.